The T cell receptor (beta chain) under discussion was sequenced for a study of shared clonotypes between healthy human individuals. Study-wide background: Three plates each covered CD4 naive and memory; CD8 naive two, CD8 memory one.

Only CD45RO-negative cells positively selected for CCR7 counted as naive CD8 cells, so terminally differentiated effector memory CD45RA+ cells were excluded. The donors, healthy adults who were HIV-negative, had experienced no recent acute infections or vaccinations. The assay was carried out at the deep level. The assay was immunoSEQ multiplex PCR, and TCRdb's table has in-frame clones only and misses some. The sample lists about 580,000 clones; 95% to 98% were seen once. V was clipped by 5 bases and J by 4 bases; unmatched bases: 4. This CDR3 contains 13 residues. Per germline, CDR1 MNHEY and CDR2 SMNVEV (reference sequence).

The V and J genes are TRBV27 and TRBJ1-1; 7 bases align to TRBD1. This clonotype was obtained from a man aged 30-40 years in good health. Source material: naive CD8+ T cells sorted from blood. The DNA of the CDR3 is TGTGCCAGCAGTATAACAGGGGCCACTGAAGCTTTCTTT. It translates to CASSITGATEAFF.